This T cell receptor beta chain was recorded in a study of control samples from healthy donors and cancer patients. Profiling relied on immunoSEQ multiplex PCR, and the TCRdb table lists in-frame clones only, not all of them. The sample carries 100,000 to 150,000 clones, roughly 92% recorded once. This sequence originates from a man younger than 35 in good health. Sequenced material: blood.

CDR3 region: CASSYRAGTAYNEQFF. CDR3 DNA sequence: TGTGCCAGCAGTTATCGAGCCGGGACAGCCTACAATGAGCAGTTCTTC. The V and J genes are TRBV27 and TRBJ2-1; TRBD1 matches 7 bases. The CDR3 is 16 amino acids. J gave up 2 bases and V 4 bases, and 8 bases lay outside the gene matches. Per the germline V gene, CDR1 is MNHEY and CDR2 is SMNVEV (reference sequence).